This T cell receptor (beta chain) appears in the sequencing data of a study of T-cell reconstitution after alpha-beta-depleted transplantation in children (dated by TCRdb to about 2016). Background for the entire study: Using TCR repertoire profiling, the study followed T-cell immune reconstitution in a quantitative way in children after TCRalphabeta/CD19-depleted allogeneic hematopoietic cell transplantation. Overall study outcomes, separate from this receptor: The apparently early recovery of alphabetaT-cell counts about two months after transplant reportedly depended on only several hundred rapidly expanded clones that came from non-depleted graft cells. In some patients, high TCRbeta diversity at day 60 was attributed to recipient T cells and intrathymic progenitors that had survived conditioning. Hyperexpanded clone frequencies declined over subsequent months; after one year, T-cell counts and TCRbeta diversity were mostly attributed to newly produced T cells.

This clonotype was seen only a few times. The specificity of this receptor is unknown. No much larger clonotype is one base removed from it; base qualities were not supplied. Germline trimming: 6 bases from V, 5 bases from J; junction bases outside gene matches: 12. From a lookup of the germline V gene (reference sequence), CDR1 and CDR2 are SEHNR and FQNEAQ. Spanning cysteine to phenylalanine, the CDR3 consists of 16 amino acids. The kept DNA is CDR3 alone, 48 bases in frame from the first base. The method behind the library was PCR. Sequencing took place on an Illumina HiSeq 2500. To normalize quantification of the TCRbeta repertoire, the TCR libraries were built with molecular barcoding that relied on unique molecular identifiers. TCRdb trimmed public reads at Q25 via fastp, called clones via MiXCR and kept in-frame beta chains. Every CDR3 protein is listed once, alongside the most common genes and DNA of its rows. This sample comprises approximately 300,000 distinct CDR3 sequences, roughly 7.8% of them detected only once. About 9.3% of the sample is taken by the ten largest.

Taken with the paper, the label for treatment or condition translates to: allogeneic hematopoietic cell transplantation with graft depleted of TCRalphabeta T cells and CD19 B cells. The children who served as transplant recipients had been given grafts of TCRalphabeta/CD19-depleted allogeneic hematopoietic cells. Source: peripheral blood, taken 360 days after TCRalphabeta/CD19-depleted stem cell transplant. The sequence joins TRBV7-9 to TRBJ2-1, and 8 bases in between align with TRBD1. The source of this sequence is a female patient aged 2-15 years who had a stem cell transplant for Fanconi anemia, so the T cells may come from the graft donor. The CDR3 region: CASSPIDRGFDNEQFF. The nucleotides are TGTGCCAGCAGTCCTATAGACAGGGGCTTTGACAATGAGCAGTTCTTC.